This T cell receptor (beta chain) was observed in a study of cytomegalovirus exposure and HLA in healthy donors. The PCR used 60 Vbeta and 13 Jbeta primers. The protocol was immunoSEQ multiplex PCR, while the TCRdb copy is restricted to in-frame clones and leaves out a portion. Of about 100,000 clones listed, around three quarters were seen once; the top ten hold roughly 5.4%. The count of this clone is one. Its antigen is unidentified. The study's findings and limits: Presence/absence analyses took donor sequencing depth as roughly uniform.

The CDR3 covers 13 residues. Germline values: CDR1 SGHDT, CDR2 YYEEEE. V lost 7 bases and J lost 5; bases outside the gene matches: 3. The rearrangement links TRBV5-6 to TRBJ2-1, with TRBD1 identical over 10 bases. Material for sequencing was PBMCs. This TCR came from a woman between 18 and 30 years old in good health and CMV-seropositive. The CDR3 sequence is CASGTGVNNEQFF. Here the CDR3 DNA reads TGTGCCAGCGGGACAGGGGTTAACAATGAGCAGTTCTTC.